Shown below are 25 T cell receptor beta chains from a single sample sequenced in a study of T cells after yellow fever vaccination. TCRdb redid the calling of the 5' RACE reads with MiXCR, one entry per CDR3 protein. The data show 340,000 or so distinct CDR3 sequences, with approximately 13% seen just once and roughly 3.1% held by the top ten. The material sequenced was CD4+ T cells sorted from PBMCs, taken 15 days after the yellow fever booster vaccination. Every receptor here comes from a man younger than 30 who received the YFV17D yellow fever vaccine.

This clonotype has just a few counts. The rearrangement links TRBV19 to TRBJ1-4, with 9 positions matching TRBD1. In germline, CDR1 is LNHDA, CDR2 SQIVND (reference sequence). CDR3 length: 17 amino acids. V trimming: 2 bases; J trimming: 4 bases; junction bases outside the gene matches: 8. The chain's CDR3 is CASSISDRGSLNEKLFF. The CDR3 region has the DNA TGTGCCAGTAGTATATCTGACAGGGGGAGCCTTAATGAAAAACTGTTTTTT.

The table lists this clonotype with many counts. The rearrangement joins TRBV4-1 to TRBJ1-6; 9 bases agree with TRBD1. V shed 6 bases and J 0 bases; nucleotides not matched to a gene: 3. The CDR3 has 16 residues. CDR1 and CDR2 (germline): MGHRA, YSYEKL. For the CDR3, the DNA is TGCGCCAGCAGAACAGGGGGCATCTCCTATAATTCACCCCTCCACTTT. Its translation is CASRTGGISYNSPLHF.

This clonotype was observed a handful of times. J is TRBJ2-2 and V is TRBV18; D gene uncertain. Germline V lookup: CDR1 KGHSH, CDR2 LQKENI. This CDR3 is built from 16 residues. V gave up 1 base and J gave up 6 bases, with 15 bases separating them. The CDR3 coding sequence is TGTGCCAGCTCACCACTCATTACCGATGGATCCGGGGAGCTGTTTTTT. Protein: CASSPLITDGSGELFF.

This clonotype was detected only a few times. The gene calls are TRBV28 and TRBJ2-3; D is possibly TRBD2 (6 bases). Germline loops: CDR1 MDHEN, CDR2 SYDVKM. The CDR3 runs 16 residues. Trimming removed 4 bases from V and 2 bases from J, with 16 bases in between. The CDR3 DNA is TGTGCCAGCAGTTCTCTCGCTGGACTAAACACAGATACGCAGTATTTT. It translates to CASSSLAGLNTDTQYF.

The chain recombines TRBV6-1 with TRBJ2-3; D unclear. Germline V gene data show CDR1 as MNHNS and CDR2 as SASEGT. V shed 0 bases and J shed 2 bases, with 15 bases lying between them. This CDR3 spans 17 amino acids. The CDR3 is CASSEARTTRPTDTQYF. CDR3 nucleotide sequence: TGTGCCAGCAGTGAAGCTAGAACAACAAGGCCCACAGATACGCAGTATTTT.

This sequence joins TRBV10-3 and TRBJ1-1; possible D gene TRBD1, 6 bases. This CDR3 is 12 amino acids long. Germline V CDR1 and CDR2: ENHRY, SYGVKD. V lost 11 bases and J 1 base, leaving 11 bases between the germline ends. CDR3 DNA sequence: TGTGCCGCAACAGGGAAGAACACTGAAGCTTTCTTT. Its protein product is CAATGKNTEAFF.

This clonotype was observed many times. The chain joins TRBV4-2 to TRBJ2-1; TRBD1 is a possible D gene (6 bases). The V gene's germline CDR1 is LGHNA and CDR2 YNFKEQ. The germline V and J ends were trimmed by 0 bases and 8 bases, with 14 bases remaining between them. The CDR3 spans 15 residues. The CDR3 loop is CASSQDTRGFDEQFF. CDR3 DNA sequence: TGTGCCAGCAGCCAAGACACCAGGGGCTTCGATGAGCAGTTCTTC.

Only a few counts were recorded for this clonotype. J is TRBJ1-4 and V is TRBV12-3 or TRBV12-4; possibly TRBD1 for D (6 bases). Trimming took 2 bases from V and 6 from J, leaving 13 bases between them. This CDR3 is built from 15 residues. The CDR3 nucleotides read TGTGCCAGCAGTTTACATGGGGGCAGAGATGAAAAACTGTTTTTT. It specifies CASSLHGGRDEKLFF.

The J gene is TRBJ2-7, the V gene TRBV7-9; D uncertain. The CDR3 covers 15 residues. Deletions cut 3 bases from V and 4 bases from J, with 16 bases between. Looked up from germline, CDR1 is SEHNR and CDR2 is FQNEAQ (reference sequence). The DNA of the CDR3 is TGTGCCAGCAGCTTCCCCGGTGGCTCCCTATACGAGCAGTACGTC. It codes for CASSFPGGSLYEQYV.

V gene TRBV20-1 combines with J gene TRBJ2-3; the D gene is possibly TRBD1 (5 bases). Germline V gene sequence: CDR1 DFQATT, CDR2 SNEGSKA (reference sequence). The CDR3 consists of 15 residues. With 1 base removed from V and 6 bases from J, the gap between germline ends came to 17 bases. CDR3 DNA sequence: TGCAGTGCTAGAGTAGGGGCTAGAAGAATGGATACGCAGTATTTT. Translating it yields CSARVGARRMDTQYF.

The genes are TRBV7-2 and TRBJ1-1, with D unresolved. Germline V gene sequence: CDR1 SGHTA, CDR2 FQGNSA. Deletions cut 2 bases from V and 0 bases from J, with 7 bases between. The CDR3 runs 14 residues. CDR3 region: CASSLNLVNTEAFF. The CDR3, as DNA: TGTGCCAGCAGCTTAAATCTTGTGAACACTGAAGCTTTCTTT. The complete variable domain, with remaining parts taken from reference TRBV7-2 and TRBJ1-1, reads GAGVSQSPSNKVTEKGKDVELRCDPISGHTALYWYRQSLGQGLEFLIYFQGNSAPDKSGLPSDRFSAERTGGSVSTLTIQRTQQEDSAVYLCASSLNLVNTEAFFGQGTRLTVV.

The CDR3 protein is CSVDMGTKDIQYF. The CDR3 DNA sequence: TGCAGCGTTGATATGGGAACGAAGGACATTCAGTACTTC. The chain is built from TRBV29-1 and TRBJ2-4; no clear D gene. Germline V gives CDR1 SQVTM, CDR2 ANQGSEA. Between the trimmed V and J ends, which lost 3 bases and 8 bases, there was a span of 14 bases. The CDR3 runs 13 residues.

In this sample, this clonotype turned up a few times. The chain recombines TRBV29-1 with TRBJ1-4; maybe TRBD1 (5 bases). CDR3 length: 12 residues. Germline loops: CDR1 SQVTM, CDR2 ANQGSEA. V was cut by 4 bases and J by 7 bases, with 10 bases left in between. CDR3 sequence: CSVGGRGEKLFF. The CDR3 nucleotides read TGCAGCGTTGGGGGAAGGGGTGAAAAACTGTTTTTT.

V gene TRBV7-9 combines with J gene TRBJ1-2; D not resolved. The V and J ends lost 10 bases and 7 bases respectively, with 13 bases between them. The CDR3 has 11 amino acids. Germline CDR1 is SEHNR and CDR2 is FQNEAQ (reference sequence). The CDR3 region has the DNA TGTGCCATTGACCATTCGCCTGGCTACACCTTC. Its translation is CAIDHSPGYTF.

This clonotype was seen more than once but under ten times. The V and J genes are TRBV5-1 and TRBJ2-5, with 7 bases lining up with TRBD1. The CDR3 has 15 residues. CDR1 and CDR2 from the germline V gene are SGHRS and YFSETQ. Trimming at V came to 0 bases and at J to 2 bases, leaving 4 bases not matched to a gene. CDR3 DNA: TGCGCCAGCAGCTTGGGGGACAGCGGACAAGAGACCCAGTACTTC. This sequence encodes CASSLGDSGQETQYF.

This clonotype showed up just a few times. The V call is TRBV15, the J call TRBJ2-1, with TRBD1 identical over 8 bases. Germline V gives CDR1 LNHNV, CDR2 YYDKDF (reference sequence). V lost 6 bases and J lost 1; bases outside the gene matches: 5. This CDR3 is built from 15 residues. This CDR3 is CATRTDRGSYNEQFF. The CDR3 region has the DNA TGTGCCACCAGGACCGACAGGGGTTCCTACAATGAGCAGTTCTTC.

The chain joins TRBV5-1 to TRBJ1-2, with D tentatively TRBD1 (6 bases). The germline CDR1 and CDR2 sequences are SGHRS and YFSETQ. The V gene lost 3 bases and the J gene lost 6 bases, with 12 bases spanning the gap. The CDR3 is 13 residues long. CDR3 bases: TGCGCCAGCAGCTACATACAGGGTCATGGCTACACCTTC. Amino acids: CASSYIQGHGYTF.

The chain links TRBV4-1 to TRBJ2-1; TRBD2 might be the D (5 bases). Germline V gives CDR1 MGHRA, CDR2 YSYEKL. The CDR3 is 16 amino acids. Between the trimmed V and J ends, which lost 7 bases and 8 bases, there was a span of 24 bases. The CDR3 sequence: CASNLAAGFSYYEQFF. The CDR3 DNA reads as TGCGCCAGCAACCTCGCGGCGGGTTTCTCCTATTATGAGCAGTTCTTC.

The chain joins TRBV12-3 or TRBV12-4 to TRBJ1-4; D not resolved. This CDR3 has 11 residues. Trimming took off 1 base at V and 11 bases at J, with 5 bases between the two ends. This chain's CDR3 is CASSLGGKLFF. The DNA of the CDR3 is TGTGCCAGCAGTTTAGGTGGGAAACTGTTTTTT.

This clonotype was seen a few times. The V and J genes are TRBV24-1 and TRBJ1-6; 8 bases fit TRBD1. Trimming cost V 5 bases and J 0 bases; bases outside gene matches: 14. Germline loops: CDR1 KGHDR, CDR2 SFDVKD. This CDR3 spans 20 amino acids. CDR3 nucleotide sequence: TGTGCCACCAGTGGCCCCTATGCCACAGGGGGGAGCTCCTATAATTCACCCCTCCACTTT. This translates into CATSGPYATGGSSYNSPLHF.

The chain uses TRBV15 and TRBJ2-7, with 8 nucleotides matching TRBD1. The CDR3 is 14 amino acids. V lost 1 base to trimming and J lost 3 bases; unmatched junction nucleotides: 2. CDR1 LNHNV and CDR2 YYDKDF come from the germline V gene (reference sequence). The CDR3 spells CATSRAGQGYEQYV. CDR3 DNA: TGTGCCACCAGCAGAGCCGGACAGGGCTACGAGCAGTACGTC.

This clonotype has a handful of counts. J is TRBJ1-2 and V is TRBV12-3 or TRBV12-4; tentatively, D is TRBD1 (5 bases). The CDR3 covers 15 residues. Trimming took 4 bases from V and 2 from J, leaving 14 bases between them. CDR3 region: CASSSKAGLNYGYTF. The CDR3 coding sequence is TGTGCCAGCAGTTCCAAGGCGGGACTGAACTATGGCTACACCTTC.

CDR3 region: CATSESYSGQPQHF. DNA of the CDR3: TGTGCCACCAGTGAATCCTACAGTGGGCAGCCCCAGCATTTT. The chain carries TRBV24-1 and TRBJ1-5; no clear D gene. Between the trimmed V and J ends, which lost 4 bases and 7 bases, there was a span of 13 bases. The CDR3 has 14 amino acids. From germline, CDR1 is KGHDR and CDR2 SFDVKD.

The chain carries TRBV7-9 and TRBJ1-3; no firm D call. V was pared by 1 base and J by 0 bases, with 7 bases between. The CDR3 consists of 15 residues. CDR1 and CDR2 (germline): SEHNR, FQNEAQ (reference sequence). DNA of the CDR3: TGTGCCAGCAGCTTAGAGGTCTTCTCTGGAAACACCATATATTTT. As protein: CASSLEVFSGNTIYF. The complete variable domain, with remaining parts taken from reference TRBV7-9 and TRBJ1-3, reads DTGVSQNPRHKITKRGQNVTFRCDPISEHNRLYWYRQTLGQGPEFLTYFQNEAQLEKSRLLSDRFSAERPKGSFSTLEIQRTEQGDSAMYLCASSLEVFSGNTIYFGEGSWLTVV.

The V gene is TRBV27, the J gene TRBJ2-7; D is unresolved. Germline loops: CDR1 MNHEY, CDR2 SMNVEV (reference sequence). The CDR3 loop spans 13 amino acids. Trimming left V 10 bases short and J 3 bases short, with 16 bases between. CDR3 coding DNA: TGTGCCACCAGGAATGGCCGATTCTACGAGCAGTACTTC. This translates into CATRNGRFYEQYF.